This passage covers 16 T cell receptor beta chains from one sample sequenced in a study of T cells in Graves' hyperthyroidism and ophthalmopathy. Amplification targeted TCR beta CDR3 regions from RNA transcripts. Using the HTBI primer set, a first-round RT-PCR was run on the TCR CDR3. Using its own MiXCR run on the multiplex PCR reads, TCRdb lists one record per CDR3 protein. The sample has 300,000 or so distinct CDR3 sequences, about 21% seen once. Sequenced material: blood. These receptors all come from a woman aged 50 to 60 with Graves' hyperthyroidism.

At least ten counts were recorded for this clonotype. V is TRBV6-2 or TRBV6-3 and J is TRBJ1-5, with TRBD1 as a possible D gene (6 bases). The CDR3 loop spans 15 amino acids. Germline V gene data show CDR1 as MNHEY and CDR2 as SVGEGT. With 2 bases removed from V and 3 bases from J, the gap between germline ends came to 11 bases. CDR3 in DNA: TGTGCCAGCAGTTACGGGGGGGCGTTCAATCAGCCCCAGCATTTT. Translating gives CASSYGGAFNQPQHF.

The V and J genes are TRBV11-2 and TRBJ2-7; D possibly corresponds to TRBD1 (6 bases). V was shortened by 5 bases and J by 3 bases, with 17 bases between the two germline ends. The CDR3 covers 15 residues. Germline lookup yields CDR1 SGHAT and CDR2 FQNNGV. CDR3 loop: CASSPRQGRFYEQYF. The DNA of the CDR3 is TGTGCCAGCAGCCCGCGGCAGGGGAGATTCTACGAGCAGTACTTC.

The J gene is TRBJ2-7, the V gene TRBV14; D may be TRBD1 (6 bases). Germline assignment: CDR1 SGHDN and CDR2 FVKESK. V lost 4 bases and J lost 0, with 13 bases in between. The length of the CDR3 is 15 residues. The CDR3: CASSRGQLPSYEQYF. The CDR3 coding sequence is TGTGCCAGCAGCCGAGGACAGCTACCCTCCTACGAGCAGTACTTC. The whole variable domain, remainder taken from reference TRBV14 and TRBJ2-7, is EAGVTQFPSHSVIEKGQTVTLRCDPISGHDNLYWYRRVMGKEIKFLLHFVKESKQDESGMPNNRFLAERTGGTYSTLKVQPAELEDSGVYFCASSRGQLPSYEQYFGPGTRLTVT.

In its sample, this clonotype was seen a few times. The rearrangement uses TRBV5-1 and TRBJ2-5; D gene unclear. Germline V gives CDR1 SGHRS, CDR2 YFSETQ. This CDR3 region has 15 residues. The V end lost 4 bases, the J end lost 1 base, and 14 bases lay between the germline ends. The CDR3 protein is CASSMASGSQETQYF. CDR3 coding DNA: TGCGCCAGCAGCATGGCATCAGGTTCCCAAGAGACCCAGTACTTC.

Ten or more counts support this clonotype. The chain links TRBV3-1 to TRBJ1-2, with 7 bases fitting TRBD1. The CDR3 sequence is 14 residues long. J gave up 4 bases and V 2 bases, and 4 bases lay outside the gene matches. Germline values: CDR1 LGHDT, CDR2 YNNKEL (reference sequence). The CDR3 here is CASSQYGTVYGYTF. For the CDR3, the DNA is TGTGCCAGCAGCCAATACGGGACAGTCTATGGCTACACCTTC. Full variable domain (remainder filled in from reference TRBV3-1 and TRBJ1-2): DTAVSQTPKYLVTQMGNDKSIKCEQNLGHDTMYWYKQDSKKFLKIMFSYNNKELIINETVPNRFSPKSPDKAHLNLHINSLELGDSAVYFCASSQYGTVYGYTFGSGTRLTVV.

Of note for this clonotype: This may come from a read error, since a much larger clone is one base off. The V call is TRBV10-3, the J call TRBJ2-2; D gene uncertain. CDR3 length: 14 residues. The germline V gene has CDR1 ENHRY and CDR2 SYGVKD. The V end lost 4 bases, the J end lost 4 bases, and 10 bases lay between the germline ends. The CDR3 DNA reads TGTGCCATCAGTGTTGCGACCGGCACCGGGGAGCTGTTTTTT. Protein sequence: CAISVATGTGELFF.

In its sample, this clonotype was seen many times. The chain joins TRBV7-9 to TRBJ2-7, with D perhaps matching TRBD2 (7 bases). Germline V gene data show CDR1 as SEHNR and CDR2 as FQNEAQ (reference sequence). The CDR3 sequence is 13 residues long. V lost 8 bases, J lost 5 bases, and 16 bases lay in between. The CDR3 DNA follows: TGTGCCAGCGGGCCCCGGGGGGCCCACGAGCAGTACTTC. This codes for CASGPRGAHEQYF.

The sample holds many counts of this clonotype. This chain links TRBV20-1 with TRBJ2-7; 9 positions match TRBD1. Germline trimming cut 6 bases from V and 2 bases from J; bases unmatched to any gene: 8. Germline V gene sequence: CDR1 DFQATT, CDR2 SNEGSKA (reference sequence). CDR3 size: 14 residues. The CDR3 DNA follows: TGCAGTGCCAACCGGGACAGGGCACCCTACGAGCAGTACTTC. This translates into CSANRDRAPYEQYF.

This clonotype was detected only a few times. The genes are TRBV6-1 and TRBJ2-7; tentative D call: TRBD1 (5 bases). V dropped 7 bases and J dropped 0 bases, with 13 bases sitting between them. Germline loops: CDR1 MNHNS, CDR2 SASEGT. The CDR3 length is 14 residues. In nucleotides, the CDR3 is TGTGCCAGCACCAAACAGGAGAGCTCCTACGAGCAGTACTTC. Translation: CASTKQESSYEQYF.

The sample holds a few counts of this clonotype. The chain has TRBV6-1 and TRBJ2-7; D is possibly TRBD1 (5 bases). V lost 7 bases and J 3 bases, leaving 10 bases between the germline ends. Per the germline V gene, CDR1 is MNHNS and CDR2 is SASEGT. The CDR3 has 12 residues. CDR3 sequence: CASTHDSYEQYF. The CDR3 DNA reads as TGTGCCAGCACCCATGACAGCTACGAGCAGTACTTC.

About this clonotype: Given a much more abundant clone one base away, this may be a read error. The J gene is TRBJ2-7, the V gene TRBV20-1; D is undetermined. Germline V gives CDR1 DFQATT, CDR2 SNEGSKA (reference sequence). The CDR3 consists of 15 residues. V was trimmed by 3 bases and J by 0 bases, leaving 15 bases between them. CDR3: CSASPSRRSSYEQYF. The CDR3 DNA is TGCAGTGCTAGCCCAAGCAGGAGAAGCTCCTACGAGCAGTACTTC.

The V and J genes are TRBV7-2 and TRBJ2-5; 12 bases match TRBD2. This CDR3 region has 17 residues. Germline values: CDR1 SGHTA, CDR2 FQGNSA. The junction had 8 bases not matched to a gene; V was cut back by 5 bases and J by 1 base. This chain's CDR3 is CASSKRQGLAGQETQYF. The DNA of the CDR3 is TGTGCCAGCAGCAAACGACAGGGACTAGCGGGCCAAGAGACCCAGTACTTC.

This clonotype was counted at least ten times. This chain connects TRBV12-3 or TRBV12-4 to TRBJ1-2; D not resolved. Trimming removed 4 bases from V and 1 base from J, with 10 bases in between. The CDR3 runs to 14 residues. The CDR3 reads CASSSWQNNYGYTF. CDR3 sequence (DNA): TGTGCCAGCAGTTCATGGCAGAATAACTATGGCTACACCTTC.

A few counts support this clonotype. The chain uses TRBV10-3 and TRBJ2-5; D is uncertain. The ends were cut back, 4 bases at V and 5 bases at J, with 11 bases in the middle. Germline CDR1 is ENHRY and CDR2 is SYGVKD. CDR3 length equals 13 residues. The CDR3 nucleotides read TGTGCCATCAGTGTGGGGATTGAGGAGACCCAGTACTTC. It is translated as CAISVGIEETQYF.

The chain combines TRBV11-2 with TRBJ1-4; D gene uncertain. The germline V gene has CDR1 SGHAT and CDR2 FQNNGV. The ends were cut back, 5 bases at V and 6 bases at J, with 7 bases in the middle. This CDR3 is 12 amino acids long. The CDR3 loop reads CASSLNDEKLFF. CDR3 nucleotide sequence: TGTGCCAGCAGCCTGAACGATGAAAAACTGTTTTTT. The full variable domain, completed using reference TRBV11-2 and TRBJ1-4, is EAGVAQSPRYKIIEKRQSVAFWCNPISGHATLYWYQQILGQGPKLLIQFQNNGVVDDSQLPKDRFSAERLKGVDSTLKIQPAKLEDSAVYLCASSLNDEKLFFGSGTQLSVL.

This clonotype was detected many times. This chain connects TRBV18 to TRBJ2-3; D is unclear. CDR3 length: 15 amino acids. Looked up from germline, CDR1 is KGHSH and CDR2 is LQKENI. Trimming took 6 bases from V and 1 from J, leaving 14 bases between them. In DNA form, the CDR3 reads TGTGCCAGCTCTTGGGATCCCGCGGGCACAGATACGCAGTATTTT. Protein sequence: CASSWDPAGTDTQYF.